The clone carrying this TCR beta chain is a singleton in its sample. Losses at the gene ends were 3 bases for V and 3 bases for J; bases not matched to a gene: 6. The CDR3 covers 16 residues. Germline CDR1 is LNHDA and CDR2 is SQIVND (reference sequence). The assay was immunoSEQ multiplex PCR, and TCRdb's table has in-frame clones only and misses some. The sample has about 10,000 clones; less than 65% are singletons. The data stem from a study of OX40 agonist ivuxolimab in advanced cancers. Across the study: Ivuxolimab is a fully human IgG2 antibody that activates OX40 (CD134). Patients achieving partial responses numbered three: one hepatocellular carcinoma case and two cutaneous melanoma cases. Having had anti-PD-1, anti-PD-L1 or anti-CTLA-4 therapy before was allowed, and under 50% had some.

Enrollment shut out patients with autoimmune disease history or systemic immunosuppression. The TCR sequence derives from an adult with an advanced solid tumor such as melanoma, head and neck, liver or kidney cancer. V and J are TRBV19 and TRBJ1-5; 9 positions agree with TRBD1. The starting material was CD4+ or CD8+ T cells sorted from blood, obtained in a trial of the OX40 agonist ivuxolimab. DNA of the CDR3: TGTGCCAGTAGTATCTTGGACAGGGGACCCAATCAGCCCCAGCATTTT. Translating gives CASSILDRGPNQPQHF.